The source of this T cell receptor beta chain is a study of shared clonotypes between healthy human individuals. Study findings and constraints: Memory subsets generally showed smaller estimated richness than naive subsets did. Represented genetic and exposure-history diversity was restricted by having few donors. Clonotype sharing among the donors was expected to vary with sequencing depth.

Turning to this clone: Its matching antigen is unknown.

The assay used deep level. The repertoire was sequenced with immunoSEQ multiplex PCR; TCRdb's copy has only in-frame clones and lacks some. The data contain about 1.5 million clones, roughly 97% of them singletons. CDR3 length: 12 amino acids. The V gene lost 5 bases and the J gene lost 8 bases, with 10 bases spanning the gap. The V gene's germline CDR1 is KGHSH and CDR2 LQKENI. The TCR comes from a man aged 25 to 40 in good health. The sequenced sample consisted of naive CD4+ T cells sorted from blood. Subset given: CD45RA+ positively selected. This chain connects TRBV18 to TRBJ1-3; no clear D gene. This chain's CDR3 is CASSYNRDTIYF. CDR3 coding DNA: TGTGCCAGCTCATACAACCGGGACACCATATATTTT.